This T cell receptor beta chain was sequenced in a study of T cells in Graves' hyperthyroidism and ophthalmopathy. Per germline, CDR1 ENHRY and CDR2 SYGVKD. The V end lost 0 bases, the J end lost 4 bases, and 3 bases lay between the germline ends. CDR3 length: 12 residues. General study points: Most expanded thyroid clonotypes above 0.001 recurred in blood. From stable hyperthyroidism, ophthalmopathy was separated by a 13 V-J model.

Template material for amplifying TCR beta CDR3 regions consisted of RNA transcripts. The study used the HTBI primer set for a first-round RT-PCR of the TCR CDR3. MiXCR was run by TCRdb on the multiplex PCR reads, yielding one entry per CDR3 protein. The sample lists some 400,000 distinct CDR3 sequences; approximately 13% were seen once. Comments on this clonotype: As yet, its antigen is unknown.

This TCR was sampled from a man aged 25 to 40 with Graves' hyperthyroidism that later progressed to Graves' ophthalmopathy. The sample was blood. The V call is TRBV10-3, the J call TRBJ1-2; D unclear. The CDR3 nucleotides are TGTGCCATCAGTGAGTCGGGCTATGGCTACACCTTC. It translates to CAISESGYGYTF.